Listed here are 6 T cell receptor beta chains from one sample, sequenced in a study of blood T cell repertoires in COVID-19. Produced via immunoSEQ multiplex PCR; TCRdb's table is partial and in-frame only. The table lists tens of thousands of clones, around 90% of them singletons, with roughly a quarter in the top ten. The sequencing sample was made of peripheral blood. Source of these receptors: a human donor in a cohort sampled during active COVID-19.

V gene TRBV6-2 or TRBV6-3 combines with J gene TRBJ2-4; TRBD1 might be the D (6 bases). V dropped 4 bases and J dropped 8 bases, with 21 bases sitting between them. The CDR3 extends over 16 amino acids. Per the germline V gene, CDR1 is MNHEY and CDR2 is SVGEGT. Written as DNA, the CDR3 is TGTGCCAGCAGTTGGGGTCTACAGGGTTCCAGGGACATTCAGTACTTC. Amino acids: CASSWGLQGSRDIQYF.

This clone was seen just once. The rearrangement joins TRBV5-1 to TRBJ1-3, with a possible D match to TRBD1 (5 bases). Trimming took 1 base from V and 3 from J, leaving 8 bases between them. The V gene's germline CDR1 is SGHRS and CDR2 YFSETQ. The CDR3 is 14 residues long. The CDR3 protein is CASSLSGYGNTIYF. The DNA for the CDR3 is TGCGCCAGCAGCTTGTCAGGGTATGGAAACACCATATATTTT.

V is TRBV7-2 and J is TRBJ2-7; 7 bases line up with TRBD2. Trimming removed 1 base from V and 0 bases from J; junction bases left unmatched: 3. Germline values: CDR1 SGHTA, CDR2 FQGNSA. The length of the CDR3 is 15 residues. The CDR3 nucleotides read TGTGCCAGCAGCTTAGAGGGAGGGCCCTCCTACGAGCAGTACGTC. Encoded protein: CASSLEGGPSYEQYV.

The chain couples TRBV18 to TRBJ1-5; D is unresolved. The germline V gene has CDR1 KGHSH and CDR2 LQKENI. V lost 6 bases, J lost 5 bases, and 14 bases lay in between. The CDR3 runs to 14 residues. CDR3 nucleotide sequence: TGTGCCAGCTCTGTGACTGGAAAGGATCAGCCCCAGCATTTT. Its translation: CASSVTGKDQPQHF.

The V call is TRBV24-1, the J call TRBJ1-4; D remains unclear. Germline V gives CDR1 KGHDR, CDR2 SFDVKD. The CDR3 totals 13 residues. V shed 5 bases and J shed 4 bases, with 7 bases lying between them. As DNA, the CDR3 is TGTGCCACCAGTGCCGTCGGTAATGAAAAACTGTTTTTT. Amino acid sequence: CATSAVGNEKLFF.

This clone was seen just once. The V and J genes are TRBV5-4 and TRBJ2-1; D is unresolved. V was pared by 3 bases and J by 0 bases, with 10 bases between. This CDR3 has 15 residues. Germline V gene lookup returns CDR1 SGHNT and CDR2 YYREEE (reference sequence). The CDR3 sequence: CASSYPGSSYNEQFF. For the CDR3, the DNA is TGTGCCAGCAGCTACCCAGGTAGCTCCTACAATGAGCAGTTCTTC.